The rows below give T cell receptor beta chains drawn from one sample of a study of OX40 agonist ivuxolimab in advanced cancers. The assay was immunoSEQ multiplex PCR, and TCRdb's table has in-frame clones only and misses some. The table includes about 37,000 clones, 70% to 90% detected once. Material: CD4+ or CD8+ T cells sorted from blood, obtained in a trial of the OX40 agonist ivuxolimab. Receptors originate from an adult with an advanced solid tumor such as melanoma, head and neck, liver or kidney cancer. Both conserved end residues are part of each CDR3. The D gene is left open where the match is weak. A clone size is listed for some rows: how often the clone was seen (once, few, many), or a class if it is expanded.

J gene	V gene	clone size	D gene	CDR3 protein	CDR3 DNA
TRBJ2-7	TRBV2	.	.	CASSVWPLHYEQYF	TGTGCCAGCAGTGTGTGGCCGCTGCACTACGAGCAGTACTTC
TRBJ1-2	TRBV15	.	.	CATSRARTDYGYTF	TGTGCCACCAGCAGAGCACGGACAGACTATGGCTACACCTTC
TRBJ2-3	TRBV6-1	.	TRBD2	CASSTREFSDTQYF	TGTGCCAGCAGTACGCGGGAGTTTTCAGATACGCAGTATTTT
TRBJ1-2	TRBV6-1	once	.	CASRDSGLYGYTF	TGTGCCAGCAGGGACAGTGGTCTTTATGGCTACACCTTC
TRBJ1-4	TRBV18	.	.	CASSSGLPSANEKLFF	TGTGCCAGCTCCTCCGGGCTCCCATCGGCTAATGAAAAACTGTTTTTT
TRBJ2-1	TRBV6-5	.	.	CASSPGWGSYNEQFF	TGTGCCAGCAGTCCGGGATGGGGGTCCTACAATGAGCAGTTCTTC
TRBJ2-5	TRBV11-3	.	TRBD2	CASSPSPASGRRETQYF	TGTGCCAGCAGCCCGTCTCCGGCTAGCGGGAGGAGAGAGACCCAGTACTTC
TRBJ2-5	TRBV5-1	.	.	CASSSGARETQYF	TGCGCCAGCAGCTCGGGTGCCCGGGAGACCCAGTACTTC
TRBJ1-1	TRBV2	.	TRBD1	CASRGQAHTEAFF	TGTGCCAGCAGGGGACAGGCCCACACTGAAGCTTTCTTT
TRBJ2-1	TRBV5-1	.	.	CASSSQEYEQFF	TGCGCCAGCAGTAGCCAGGAGTATGAGCAGTTCTTC
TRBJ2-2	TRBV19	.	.	CASSFLPGSQTGELFF	TGTGCCAGTAGTTTCTTACCGGGGTCGCAAACCGGGGAGCTGTTTTTT
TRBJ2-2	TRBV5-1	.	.	CASSLGGDGKFTGELFF	TGCGCCAGCAGCTTGGGGGGAGACGGGAAATTCACCGGGGAGCTGTTTTTT
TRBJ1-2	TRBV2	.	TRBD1	CASSEVGQGYGYTF	TGTGCCAGCAGTGAAGTGGGACAGGGCTATGGCTACACCTTC
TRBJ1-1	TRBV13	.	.	CASSPAWRNTEAFF	TGTGCCAGCAGCCCTGCTTGGAGAAACACTGAAGCTTTCTTT
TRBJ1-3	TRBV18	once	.	CATERDSGNTIYF	TGTGCCACTGAAAGGGACTCTGGAAACACCATATATTTT
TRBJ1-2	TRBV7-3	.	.	CASSLTPGAGWRYGYTF	TGTGCCAGCAGCTTAACCCCGGGAGCAGGGTGGCGCTATGGCTACACCTTC
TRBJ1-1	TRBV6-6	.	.	CASTIGGPNTEAFF	TGTGCCAGCACCATAGGGGGACCGAACACTGAAGCTTTCTTT
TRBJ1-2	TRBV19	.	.	CASSPWTAVSNYGYTF	TGTGCCAGTAGTCCCTGGACAGCCGTCTCTAACTATGGCTACACCTTC
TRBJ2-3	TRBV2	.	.	CATPAGAGGDTQYF	TGTGCCACTCCCGCCGGGGCTGGGGGCGATACGCAGTATTTT
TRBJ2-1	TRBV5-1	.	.	CASSLDPRSNEQFF	TGCGCCAGCAGCTTGGACCCTCGTTCGAATGAGCAGTTCTTC
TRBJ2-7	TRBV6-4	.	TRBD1	CASRPTGGRSYEQYF	TGTGCCAGCAGGCCAACAGGGGGGCGGTCCTACGAGCAGTACTTC
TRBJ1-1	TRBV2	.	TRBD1	CASSEGTGDLAFF	TGTGCCAGCAGTGAAGGGACAGGCGATCTGGCTTTCTTT
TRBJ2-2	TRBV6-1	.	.	CASSESRPSNTGELFF	TGTGCCAGCAGTGAAAGTAGGCCGTCGAACACCGGGGAGCTGTTTTTT
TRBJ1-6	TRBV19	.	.	CASTPGTARSPLHF	TGTGCCAGTACCCCCGGGACCGCCCGTTCACCCCTCCACTTT
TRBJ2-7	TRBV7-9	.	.	CASPPRGEQYF	TGTGCCAGCCCCCCGCGTGGCGAGCAGTACTTC